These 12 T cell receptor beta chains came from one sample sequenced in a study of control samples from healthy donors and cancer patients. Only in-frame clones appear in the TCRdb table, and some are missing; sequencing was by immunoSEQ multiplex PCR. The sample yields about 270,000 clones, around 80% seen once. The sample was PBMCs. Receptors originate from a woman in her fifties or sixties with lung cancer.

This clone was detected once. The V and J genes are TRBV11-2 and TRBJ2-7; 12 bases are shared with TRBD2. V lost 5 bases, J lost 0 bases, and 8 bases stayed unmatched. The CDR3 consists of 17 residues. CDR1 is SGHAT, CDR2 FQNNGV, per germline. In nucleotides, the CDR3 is TGTGCCAGCAGCCTGACTAGCGGGAGTAGGAACTCCTACGAGCAGTACTTC. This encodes CASSLTSGSRNSYEQYF. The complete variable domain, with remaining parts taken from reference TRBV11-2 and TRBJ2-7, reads EAGVAQSPRYKIIEKRQSVAFWCNPISGHATLYWYQQILGQGPKLLIQFQNNGVVDDSQLPKDRFSAERLKGVDSTLKIQPAKLEDSAVYLCASSLTSGSRNSYEQYFGPGTRLTVT.

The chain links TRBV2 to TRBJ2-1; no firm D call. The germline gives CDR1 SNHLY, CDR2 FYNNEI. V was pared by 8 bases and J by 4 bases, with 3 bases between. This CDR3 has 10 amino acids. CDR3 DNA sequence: TGTGCCAGCGGGTACAATGAGCAGTTCTTC. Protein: CASGYNEQFF.

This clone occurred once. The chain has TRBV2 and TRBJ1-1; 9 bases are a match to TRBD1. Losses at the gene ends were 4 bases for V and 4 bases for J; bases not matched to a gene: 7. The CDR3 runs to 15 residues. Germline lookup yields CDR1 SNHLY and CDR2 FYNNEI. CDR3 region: CASSVNRGLGTEAFF. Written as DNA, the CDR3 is TGTGCCAGCAGTGTCAACAGGGGGCTCGGCACTGAAGCTTTCTTT.

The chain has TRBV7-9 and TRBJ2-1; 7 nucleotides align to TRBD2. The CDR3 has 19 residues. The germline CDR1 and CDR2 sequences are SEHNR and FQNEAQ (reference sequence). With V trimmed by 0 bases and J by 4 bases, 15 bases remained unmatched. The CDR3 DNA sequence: TGTGCCAGCAGCTTAGCCTTCCTAGGGATGGCGGGGGAGTACAATGAGCAGTTCTTC. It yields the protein CASSLAFLGMAGEYNEQFF.

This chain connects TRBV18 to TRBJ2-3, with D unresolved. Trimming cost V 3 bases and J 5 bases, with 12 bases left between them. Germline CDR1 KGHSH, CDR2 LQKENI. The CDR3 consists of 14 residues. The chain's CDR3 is CASSPPIRVDTQYF. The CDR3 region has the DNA TGTGCCAGCTCACCCCCCATCCGGGTAGATACGCAGTATTTT.

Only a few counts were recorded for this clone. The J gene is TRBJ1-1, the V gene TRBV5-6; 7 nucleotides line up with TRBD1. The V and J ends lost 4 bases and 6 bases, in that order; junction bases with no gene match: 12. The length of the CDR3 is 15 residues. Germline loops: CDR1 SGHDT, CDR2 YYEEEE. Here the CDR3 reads CASSVTGAGNAEAFF. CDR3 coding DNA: TGTGCCAGCAGCGTAACAGGGGCTGGAAACGCTGAAGCTTTCTTT.

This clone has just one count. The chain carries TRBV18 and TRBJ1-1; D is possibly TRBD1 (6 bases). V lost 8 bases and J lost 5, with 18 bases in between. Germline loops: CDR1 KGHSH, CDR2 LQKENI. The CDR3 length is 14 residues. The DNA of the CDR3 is TGTGCCAGCGCAACGATAAAGGGGGGAACTGAAGCTTTCTTT. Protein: CASATIKGGTEAFF.

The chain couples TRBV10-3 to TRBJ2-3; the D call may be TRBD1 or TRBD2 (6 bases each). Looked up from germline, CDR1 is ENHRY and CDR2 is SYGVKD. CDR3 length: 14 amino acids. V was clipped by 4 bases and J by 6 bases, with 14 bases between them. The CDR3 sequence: CAISGGGPGDTQYF. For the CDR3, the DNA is TGTGCCATCAGTGGAGGGGGGCCTGGGGATACGCAGTATTTT.

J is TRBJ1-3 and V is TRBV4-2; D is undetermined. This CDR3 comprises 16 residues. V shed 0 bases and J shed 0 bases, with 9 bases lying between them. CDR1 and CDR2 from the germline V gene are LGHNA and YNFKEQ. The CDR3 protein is CASSQDLEFSGNTIYF. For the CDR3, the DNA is TGTGCCAGCAGCCAAGATCTGGAGTTCTCTGGAAACACCATATATTTT.

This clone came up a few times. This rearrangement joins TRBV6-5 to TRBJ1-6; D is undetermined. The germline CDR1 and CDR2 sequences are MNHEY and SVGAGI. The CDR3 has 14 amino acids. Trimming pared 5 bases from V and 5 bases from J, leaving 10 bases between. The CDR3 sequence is CASSRDVNNSPLHF. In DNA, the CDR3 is TGTGCCAGCAGTCGTGACGTTAATAATTCACCCCTCCACTTT.

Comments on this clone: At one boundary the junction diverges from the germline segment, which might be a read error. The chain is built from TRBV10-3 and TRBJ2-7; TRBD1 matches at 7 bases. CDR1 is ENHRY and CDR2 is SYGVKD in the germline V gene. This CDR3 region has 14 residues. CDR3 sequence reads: CAISESDRPRRSQF. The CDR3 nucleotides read TGTGCCATCAGTGAGTCGGACAGGCCTCGACGCTCTCAGTTC.

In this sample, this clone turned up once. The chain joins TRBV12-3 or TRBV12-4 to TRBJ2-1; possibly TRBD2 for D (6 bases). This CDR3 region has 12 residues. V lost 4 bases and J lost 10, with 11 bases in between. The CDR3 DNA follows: TGTGCCAGCAGTTGGGGAGGAAGGGAGCAGTTCTTC. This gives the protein CASSWGGREQFF.